These T cell receptor beta chains were read from a single sample in a study of blood T cell repertoires in COVID-19. Sequenced by immunoSEQ multiplex PCR; TCRdb stores in-frame clones only, minus some. The table shows 380,000 or so clones, with 81% occurring only once. The sequenced sample consisted of peripheral blood. The receptors come from a human donor with acute or convalescent COVID-19. The donor label of this sample is uncertain. Both conserved end residues are part of each CDR3. The D gene is left open where the match is weak. Rows give clone size only sometimes, using once, few, many, or a class for an expanded clone.

.,TRBJ1-1,.,TRBV6-5,CASSYSNRVNTEAFF,TGTGCCAGCAGTTACTCGAACAGGGTTAACACTGAAGCTTTCTTT
.,TRBJ1-5,.,TRBV2,CASNDRHSNQPQHF,TGTGCCAGCAACGACAGACATAGCAATCAGCCCCAGCATTTT
.,TRBJ1-3,.,TRBV7-9,CASSLVGAGNTIYF,TGTGCCAGCAGCTTAGTCGGGGCTGGAAACACCATATATTTT
.,TRBJ2-7,TRBD2,TRBV5-4,CASSRPGLDDYEQYF,TGTGCCAGCAGCCGCCCTGGACTAGACGACTACGAGCAGTACTTC
.,TRBJ1-2,.,TRBV27,CASRRRGANYGYTF,TGTGCCAGCAGGCGGCGGGGGGCGAACTATGGCTACACCTTC
.,TRBJ1-1,.,TRBV3-1/TRBV3-2,CASSQRNGGYTEAFF,TGTGCCAGCAGCCAACGCAATGGGGGGTACACTGAAGCTTTCTTT
.,TRBJ1-1,TRBD1,TRBV7-9,CASSLALRDRGREAFF,TGTGCCAGCAGCTTAGCGCTAAGGGACAGGGGACGTGAAGCTTTCTTT
.,TRBJ2-3,TRBD1,TRBV27,CASKGGTGGKDTQYF,TGTGCCAGCAAGGGTGGGACAGGGGGCAAGGATACGCAGTATTTT
.,TRBJ1-2,TRBD1,TRBV9,CASSVSDNRDRGYTF,TGTGCCAGCAGCGTCTCTGATAACAGGGACAGAGGCTACACCTTC
.,TRBJ1-2,.,TRBV2,CASSPSLIYGYTF,TGTGCCAGCAGTCCCAGTTTAATATATGGCTACACCTTC
.,TRBJ1-6,.,TRBV18,CASSLAKGDNSPLHF,TGTGCCAGCTCACTGGCGAAGGGGGATAATTCACCCCTCCACTTT
.,TRBJ2-5,.,TRBV5-1,CASSSSVETQYF,TGCGCCAGCAGTTCTAGCGTAGAGACCCAGTACTTC
.,TRBJ1-6,.,TRBV28,CASSTLGSYNSPLHF,TGTGCCAGCAGTACCCTAGGCTCCTATAATTCACCCCTCCACTTT
.,TRBJ2-7,.,TRBV11-2,CASSLGGSSYEQYF,TGTGCCAGCAGCTTAGGCGGCAGCTCCTACGAGCAGTACTTC
.,TRBJ1-1,TRBD1,TRBV7-2,CASSPLTGVTEAFF,TGTGCCAGCAGCCCGCTGACAGGGGTTACTGAAGCTTTCTTT
few,TRBJ2-3,TRBD2,TRBV7-2,CASSLLAAYIYSTDTQYF,TGTGCCAGCAGCTTACTAGCGGCGTATATCTATAGCACAGATACGCAGTATTTT
few,TRBJ1-3,TRBD1,TRBV3-1/TRBV3-2,CASSRGQGAGNTIYF,TGTGCCAGCAGCCGAGGACAGGGGGCAGGAAACACCATATATTTT
few,TRBJ1-6,TRBD1,TRBV6-5,CASADRGYSPLHF,TGTGCCAGCGCTGACAGGGGATATTCACCCCTCCACTTT
.,TRBJ2-3,.,TRBV5-1,CASSLIGAADTQYF,TGCGCCAGCAGCTTGATCGGAGCGGCAGATACGCAGTATTTT
.,TRBJ2-1,TRBD2,TRBV9,CASSLPGTSGRVEQFF,TGTGCCAGCAGCCTGCCAGGGACTAGCGGGAGAGTTGAGCAGTTCTTC
.,TRBJ2-1,.,TRBV7-6,CASSHGLPGYNEQFF,TGTGCCAGCAGCCACGGATTACCGGGGTACAATGAGCAGTTCTTC
once,TRBJ2-7,.,TRBV2,CASSARTARYSEQYF,TGTGCCAGCAGTGCCCGTACCGCTCGCTACTCCGAGCAGTACTTC
.,TRBJ1-2,TRBD1,TRBV6-5,CASETGQIRYGYTF,TGTGCCAGCGAGACAGGGCAAATACGTTATGGCTACACCTTC
.,TRBJ2-5,TRBD2,TRBV5-4,CASSWRGTSVSYQETQYF,TGTGCCAGCAGCTGGCGCGGGACTAGCGTCTCGTACCAAGAGACCCAGTACTTC
few,TRBJ2-7,TRBD2,TRBV6-5,CASSKRDPYHEQYF,TGTGCCAGCAGTAAGCGGGACCCCTACCACGAGCAGTACTTC
.,TRBJ2-7,TRBD1,TRBV6-2/TRBV6-3,CASSQDRGPDYEQYF,TGTGCCAGCAGCCAAGACAGGGGGCCGGATTACGAGCAGTACTTC
.,TRBJ1-4,.,TRBV7-9,CASSPGLRGMTTNEKLFF,TGTGCCAGCAGCCCCGGCCTGAGGGGGATGACAACTAATGAAAAACTGTTTTTT
.,TRBJ1-6,TRBD1,TRBV10-3,CAISESRQGADSPLHF,TGTGCCATCAGTGAGTCGAGACAGGGGGCCGACTCACCCCTCCACTTT
.,TRBJ1-2,.,TRBV19,CASTAGLPYGYTF,TGTGCCAGTACAGCGGGCCTTCCCTATGGCTACACCTTC
.,TRBJ2-7,.,TRBV2,CASSEVGGDSYEQYF,TGTGCCAGCAGTGAAGTAGGCGGTGACTCCTACGAGCAGTACTTC
.,TRBJ1-2,.,TRBV28,CASSRNYGYTF,TGTGCCTCGAGCCGAAACTATGGCTACACCTTC
.,TRBJ1-6,TRBD1,TRBV5-5,CASRNSGTGDNSPLHF,TGTGCCAGCAGGAACTCCGGGACAGGGGATAATTCACCCCTCCACTTT
.,TRBJ2-7,TRBD2,TRBV10-3,CAIAAGAGYEQYF,TGTGCCATCGCGGCGGGAGCGGGCTACGAGCAGTACTTC
once,TRBJ2-7,.,TRBV5-1,CASSRTSSGYFYEQYF,TGCGCCAGCAGCCGTACCAGTTCAGGGTACTTCTACGAGCAGTACTTC
.,TRBJ2-2,.,TRBV6-2/TRBV6-3,CASSRDGGMVGELFF,TGTGCCAGCAGTCGGGACGGAGGGATGGTCGGGGAGCTGTTTTTT
.,TRBJ1-4,.,TRBV6-5,CASSYTGRKEKLFF,TGTGCCAGCAGTTACACCGGTCGAAAAGAAAAACTGTTTTTT
once,TRBJ1-4,TRBD1,TRBV5-6,CASSLSGGSPYEKLFF,TGTGCCAGCAGCCTCTCAGGGGGCTCTCCTTATGAAAAACTGTTTTTT
once,TRBJ2-7,TRBD1,TRBV30,CAWSGAFTGGHEQYF,TGTGCCTGGAGTGGGGCTTTTACAGGGGGCCACGAGCAGTACTTC
.,TRBJ1-5,TRBD1,TRBV27,CASSLRTGLNQPQHF,TGTGCCAGCAGTTTAAGGACAGGACTAAATCAGCCCCAGCATTTT
.,TRBJ2-5,TRBD2,TRBV19,CASSILGGGRETQYF,TGTGCCAGTAGTATCCTCGGCGGGGGGCGAGAGACCCAGTACTTC
once,TRBJ1-2,.,TRBV5-1,CASSLALQGGRGYTF,TGCGCCAGCAGCTTGGCCCTACAAGGGGGTCGAGGCTACACCTTC
.,TRBJ2-3,TRBD1,TRBV7-7,CASSLTGSTDTQYF,TGTGCCAGCAGCCTGACAGGGAGCACAGATACGCAGTATTTT
once,TRBJ1-2,TRBD1,TRBV6-6,CASSLGQGAWGGYTF,TGTGCCAGCAGCCTAGGACAGGGGGCATGGGGTGGCTACACCTTC